The 4 T cell receptor beta chains reported below all come from one sample, sequenced in a study of Graves' ophthalmopathy and Graves' hyperthyroidism. Amplifying from RNA transcripts, the study obtained TCR beta CDR3 regions. HTBI-primed first-round RT-PCR preceded second-round multiplex PCR. TCRdb re-analysed the multiplex PCR reads in MiXCR, keeping a single row per CDR3 protein. The sample carries 500,000 to 700,000 distinct CDR3 sequences, about two fifths recorded once. Sequencing input: peripheral blood or thyroid tissue (not recorded which). These receptors all stem from an adult man with Graves' hyperthyroidism.

The V and J genes are TRBV7-8 and TRBJ1-2, with 7 bases that match TRBD1. Trimming removed 11 bases from V and 5 bases from J; junction bases left unmatched: 14. Germline V gives CDR1 SGHVS, CDR2 FQNEAQ. The CDR3 loop spans 14 amino acids. As DNA, the CDR3 is TGTGCCGTTCCCCAAGACAGGGCCATATATGGCTACACCTTC. Its translation: CAVPQDRAIYGYTF. The entire variable domain, with the rest obtained from reference TRBV7-8 and TRBJ1-2, is as follows: GAGVSQSPRYKVAKRGQDVALRCDPISGHVSLFWYQQALGQGPEFLTYFQNEAQLDKSGLPSDRFFAERPEGSVSTLKIQRTQQEDSAVYLCAVPQDRAIYGYTFGSGTRLTVV.

In this sample, this clonotype turned up once. This chain connects TRBV7-3 to TRBJ2-2; 13 bases agree with TRBD2. Trimming took 4 bases from V and 2 from J; bases not matched to a gene: 7. The CDR3 has 18 amino acids. CDR1 SGHTA and CDR2 FQGTGA come from the germline V gene. In DNA form, the CDR3 reads TGTGCCAGCAGCTGGACCGGGACTAGCGGGGTTAACACCGGGGAGCTGTTTTTT. Residues: CASSWTGTSGVNTGELFF.

This rearrangement joins TRBV10-3 to TRBJ2-7, with 8 positions matching TRBD2. The CDR3 runs to 15 residues. Germline CDR1 ENHRY, CDR2 SYGVKD. With 5 bases clipped from V and 7 bases from J, the junction kept 13 bases outside the gene matches. CDR3 nucleotide sequence: TGTGCCATCAGTTATAGCGGGGCCGCGTACAATGAGCAGTACTTC. Amino acid sequence: CAISYSGAAYNEQYF.

The table lists this clonotype with many counts. The genes are TRBV13 and TRBJ1-6, with TRBD1 matching 8 bases. V lost 5 bases and J lost 10; bases outside the gene matches: 13. Germline assignment: CDR1 PRHDT and CDR2 FYEKMQ (reference sequence). The CDR3 runs 16 residues. CDR3 protein: CASSQNRGVLGSPLHF. DNA for the CDR3: TGTGCCAGCAGCCAAAACAGGGGGGTCTTGGGATCACCCCTCCACTTT.